The clone carrying this TCR beta chain is medium-sized. These data come from a study of T cell changes during pregnancy in multiple sclerosis. CDR1 and CDR2 (germline): LNHDA, SQIVND (reference sequence). CDR3 size: 15 residues. With V trimmed by 4 bases and J by 4 bases, 5 bases remained unmatched. Only in-frame clones appear in the TCRdb table, and some are missing; sequencing was by immunoSEQ multiplex PCR. This table holds tens of thousands of clones, roughly nine tenths found once. The source was CD8+ T cells from peripheral blood mononuclear cells, collected before pregnancy. The receptor comes from a female donor with multiple sclerosis, enrolled in a pregnancy study. The chain combines TRBV19 with TRBJ2-1, with 9 bases aligning to TRBD2. CDR3 sequence: CASSKTSGDYNEQFF. The CDR3 region has the DNA TGTGCCAGTAGTAAGACTAGCGGTGATTACAATGAGCAGTTCTTC.